This T cell receptor (beta chain) emerged from a study of regulatory T cells in long-lasting Graves disease. Arm-PCR of CDR3 regions with iRepertoire HTBI primers generated TCR beta libraries. MiXCR, applied by TCRdb to the multiplex PCR reads, yields one record per CDR3 protein. The table shows hundreds of thousands of distinct CDR3 sequences, with more than 15% occurring only once. Time point meaning: newly diagnosed GD, antithyroid drugs for less than 3 months. Extracted RNA from PBMCs served as the source of the TCR library. Per germline, CDR1 LNHDA and CDR2 SQIVND (reference sequence). V lost 6 bases to trimming and J lost 1 base, with 9 bases between them. The CDR3 consists of 14 residues. This sample was also put to use in a study of T cells in Graves' hyperthyroidism and ophthalmopathy.

The receptor was isolated from a woman in her forties or fifties with Graves disease. The sample here was peripheral blood mononuclear cells (PBMCs), taken at new diagnosis, from a patient treated with antithyroid drugs. The chain is built from TRBV19 and TRBJ2-2; D is undetermined. The DNA of the CDR3 is TGTGCCAGTAGGAGAGACGGGAACACCGGGGAGCTGTTTTTT. Translated: CASRRDGNTGELFF. The entire variable domain, with the rest obtained from reference TRBV19 and TRBJ2-2, is as follows: DGGITQSPKYLFRKEGQNVTLSCEQNLNHDAMYWYRQDPGQGLRLIYYSQIVNDFQKGDIAEGYSVSREKKESFPLTVTSAQKNPTAFYLCASRRDGNTGELFFGEGSRLTVL.